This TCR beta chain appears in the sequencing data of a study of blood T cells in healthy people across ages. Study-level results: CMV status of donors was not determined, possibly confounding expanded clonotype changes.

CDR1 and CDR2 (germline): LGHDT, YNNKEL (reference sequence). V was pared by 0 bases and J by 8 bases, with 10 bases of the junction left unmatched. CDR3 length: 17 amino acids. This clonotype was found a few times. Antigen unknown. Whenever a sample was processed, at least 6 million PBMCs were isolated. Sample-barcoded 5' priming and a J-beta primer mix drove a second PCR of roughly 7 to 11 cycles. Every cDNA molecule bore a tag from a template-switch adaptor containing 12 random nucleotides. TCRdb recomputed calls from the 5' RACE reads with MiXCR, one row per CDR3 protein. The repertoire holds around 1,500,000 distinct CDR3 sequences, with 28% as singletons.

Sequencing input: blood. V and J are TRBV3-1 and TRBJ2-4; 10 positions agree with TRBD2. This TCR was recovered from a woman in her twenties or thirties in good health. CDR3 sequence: CASSQDKTSGVPDIQYF. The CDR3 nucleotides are TGTGCCAGCAGCCAAGATAAAACTAGCGGGGTGCCGGACATTCAGTACTTC.